The 2 T cell receptor beta chains reported below all come from one sample, sequenced in a study of blood T cells in healthy people across ages. Combining a sample-barcoded 5' primer with a J-beta primer mix, a second PCR ran for roughly 6 to 12 cycles. TCRdb recomputed calls from the 5' RACE reads with MiXCR, one row per CDR3 protein. The sample includes fewer than 1,200,000 distinct CDR3 sequences, 25% of them seen just once. Separately, the same data were catalogued under a study of T cells of mothers and their children.

Material: blood. These receptors were obtained from a girl aged 2-10 years in good health.

This clonotype was seen a single time. The gene calls are TRBV7-9 and TRBJ2-5, with D possibly called TRBD1 or TRBD2 (6 bases each). V was pared by 6 bases and J by 3 bases, with 17 bases between. Germline V gene data show CDR1 as SEHNR and CDR2 as FQNEAQ (reference sequence). The CDR3 runs 15 residues. The CDR3 DNA reads TGTGCCAGCAGTTATAGCGGTCCAGGGGAAGAGACCCAGTACTTC. Amino acids: CASSYSGPGEETQYF.

The V gene is TRBV6-6, the J gene TRBJ2-1; D remains ambiguous. V lost 8 bases, J lost 4 bases, and 9 bases lay in between. CDR1 MNHNY and CDR2 SVGAGI come from the germline V gene (reference sequence). This CDR3 is 12 amino acids long. CDR3 sequence (DNA): TGTGCCAGCGGCGAGCTTTACAATGAGCAGTTCTTC. Translation: CASGELYNEQFF.